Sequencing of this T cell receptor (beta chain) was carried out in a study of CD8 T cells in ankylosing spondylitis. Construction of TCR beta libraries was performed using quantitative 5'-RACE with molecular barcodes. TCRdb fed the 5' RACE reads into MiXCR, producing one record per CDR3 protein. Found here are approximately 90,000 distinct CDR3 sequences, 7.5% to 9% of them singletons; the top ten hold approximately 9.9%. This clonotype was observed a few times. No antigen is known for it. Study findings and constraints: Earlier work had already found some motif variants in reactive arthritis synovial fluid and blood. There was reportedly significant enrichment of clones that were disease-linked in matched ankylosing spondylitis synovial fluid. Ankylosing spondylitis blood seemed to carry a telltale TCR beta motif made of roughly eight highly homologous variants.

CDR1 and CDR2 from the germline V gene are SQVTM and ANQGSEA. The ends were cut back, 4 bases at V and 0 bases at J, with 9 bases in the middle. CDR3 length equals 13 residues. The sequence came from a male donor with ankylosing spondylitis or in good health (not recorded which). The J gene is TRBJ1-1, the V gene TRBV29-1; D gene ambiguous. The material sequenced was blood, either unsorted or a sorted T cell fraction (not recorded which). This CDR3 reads CSVVGRMNTEAFF. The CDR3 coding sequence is TGCAGCGTTGTGGGTAGGATGAACACTGAAGCTTTCTTT.